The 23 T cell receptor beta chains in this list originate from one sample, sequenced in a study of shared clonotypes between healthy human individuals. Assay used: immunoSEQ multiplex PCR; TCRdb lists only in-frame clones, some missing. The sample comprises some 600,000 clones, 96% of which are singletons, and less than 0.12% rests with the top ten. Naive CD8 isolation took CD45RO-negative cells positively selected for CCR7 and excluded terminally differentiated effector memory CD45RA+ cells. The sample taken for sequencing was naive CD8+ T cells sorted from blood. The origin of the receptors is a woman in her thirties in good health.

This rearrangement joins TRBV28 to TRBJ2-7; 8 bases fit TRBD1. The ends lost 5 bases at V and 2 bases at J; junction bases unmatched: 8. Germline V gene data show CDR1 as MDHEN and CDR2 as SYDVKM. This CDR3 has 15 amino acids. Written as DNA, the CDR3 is TGTGCCAGCAGTCCCCAGGGGGCCGGGCCCTACGAGCAGTACTTC. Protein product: CASSPQGAGPYEQYF.

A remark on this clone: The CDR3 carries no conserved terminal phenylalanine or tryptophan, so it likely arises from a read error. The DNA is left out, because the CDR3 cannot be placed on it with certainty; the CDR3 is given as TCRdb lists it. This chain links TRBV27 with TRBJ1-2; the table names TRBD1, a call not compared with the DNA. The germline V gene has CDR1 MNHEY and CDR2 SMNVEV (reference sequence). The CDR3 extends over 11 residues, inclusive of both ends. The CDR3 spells CASSGQGTLPI.

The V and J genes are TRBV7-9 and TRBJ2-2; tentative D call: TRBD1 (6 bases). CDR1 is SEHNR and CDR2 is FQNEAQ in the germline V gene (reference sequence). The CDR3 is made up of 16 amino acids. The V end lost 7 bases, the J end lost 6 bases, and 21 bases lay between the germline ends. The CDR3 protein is CASTNGDKGRAGELFF. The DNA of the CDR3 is TGTGCCAGCACCAACGGGGACAAGGGTCGGGCCGGGGAGCTGTTTTTT.

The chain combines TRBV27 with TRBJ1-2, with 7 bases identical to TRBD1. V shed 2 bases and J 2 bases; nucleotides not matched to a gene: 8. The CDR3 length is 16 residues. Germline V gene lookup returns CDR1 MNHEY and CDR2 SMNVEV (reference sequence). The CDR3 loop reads CASSLDSQGLNYGYTF. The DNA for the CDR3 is TGTGCCAGCAGTTTAGACTCACAGGGGCTGAACTATGGCTACACCTTC.

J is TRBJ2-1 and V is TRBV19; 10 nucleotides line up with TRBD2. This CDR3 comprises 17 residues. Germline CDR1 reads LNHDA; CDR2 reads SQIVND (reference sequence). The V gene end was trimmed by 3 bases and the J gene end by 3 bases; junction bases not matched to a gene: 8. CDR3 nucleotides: TGTGCCAGTAGTATTGGGCTAGCGGGAGTTGTCTACAATGAGCAGTTCTTC. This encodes CASSIGLAGVVYNEQFF.

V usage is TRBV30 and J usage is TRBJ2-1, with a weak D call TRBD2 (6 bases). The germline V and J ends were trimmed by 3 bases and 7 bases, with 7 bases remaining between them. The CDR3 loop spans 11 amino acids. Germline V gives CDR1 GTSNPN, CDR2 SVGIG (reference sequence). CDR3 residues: CAWRRGNEQFF. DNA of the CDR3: TGTGCCTGGAGACGGGGGAATGAGCAGTTCTTC. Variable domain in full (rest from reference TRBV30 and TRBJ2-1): SQTIHQWPATLVQPVGSPLSLECTVEGTSNPNLYWYRQAAGRGLQLLFYSVGIGQISSEVPQNLSASRPQDRQFILSSKKLLLSDSGFYLCAWRRGNEQFFGPGTRLTVL.

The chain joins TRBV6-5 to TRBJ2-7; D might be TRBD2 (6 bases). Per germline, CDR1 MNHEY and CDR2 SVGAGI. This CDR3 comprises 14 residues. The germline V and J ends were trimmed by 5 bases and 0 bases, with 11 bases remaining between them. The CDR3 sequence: CASSKAGSSYEQYF. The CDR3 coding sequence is TGTGCCAGCAGTAAAGCGGGCAGCTCCTACGAGCAGTACTTC.

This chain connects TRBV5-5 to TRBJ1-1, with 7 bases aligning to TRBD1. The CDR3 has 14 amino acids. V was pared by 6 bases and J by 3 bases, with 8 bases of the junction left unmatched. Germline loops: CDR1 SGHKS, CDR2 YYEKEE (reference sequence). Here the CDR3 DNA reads TGTGCCAGCACTTTGGGACAGACGTACACTGAAGCTTTCTTT. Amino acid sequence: CASTLGQTYTEAFF.

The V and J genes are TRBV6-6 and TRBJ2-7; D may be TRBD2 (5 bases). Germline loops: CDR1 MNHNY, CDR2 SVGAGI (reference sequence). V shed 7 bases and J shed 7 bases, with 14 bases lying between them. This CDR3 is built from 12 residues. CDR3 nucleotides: TGTGCCAGCAAACGACTGACGGGGGAGCAGTACTTC. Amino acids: CASKRLTGEQYF.

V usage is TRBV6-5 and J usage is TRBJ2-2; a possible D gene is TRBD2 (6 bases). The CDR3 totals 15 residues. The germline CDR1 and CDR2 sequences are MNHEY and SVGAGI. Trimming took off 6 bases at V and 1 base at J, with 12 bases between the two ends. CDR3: CASSGTGENTGELFF. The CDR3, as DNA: TGTGCCAGCAGCGGGACGGGGGAGAACACCGGGGAGCTGTTTTTT.

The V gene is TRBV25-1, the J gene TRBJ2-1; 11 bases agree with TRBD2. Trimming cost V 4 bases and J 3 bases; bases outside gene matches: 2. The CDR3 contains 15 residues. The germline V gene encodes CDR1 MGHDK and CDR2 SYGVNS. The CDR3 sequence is CASSAGLAGYNEQFF. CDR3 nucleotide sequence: TGTGCCAGCAGTGCCGGACTAGCGGGCTACAATGAGCAGTTCTTC.

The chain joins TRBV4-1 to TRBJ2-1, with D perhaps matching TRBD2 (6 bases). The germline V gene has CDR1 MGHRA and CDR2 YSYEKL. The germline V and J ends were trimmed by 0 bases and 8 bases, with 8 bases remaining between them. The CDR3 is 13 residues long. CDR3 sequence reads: CASSQEGGHEQFF. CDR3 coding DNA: TGCGCCAGCAGCCAAGAGGGGGGTCATGAGCAGTTCTTC.

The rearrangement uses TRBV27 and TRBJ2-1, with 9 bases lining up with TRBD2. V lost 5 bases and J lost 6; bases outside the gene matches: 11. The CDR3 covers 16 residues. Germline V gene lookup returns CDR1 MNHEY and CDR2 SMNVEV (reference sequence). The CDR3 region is CASSLNGLARGNEQFF. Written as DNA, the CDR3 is TGTGCCAGCAGTCTAAACGGACTAGCGCGGGGCAATGAGCAGTTCTTC.

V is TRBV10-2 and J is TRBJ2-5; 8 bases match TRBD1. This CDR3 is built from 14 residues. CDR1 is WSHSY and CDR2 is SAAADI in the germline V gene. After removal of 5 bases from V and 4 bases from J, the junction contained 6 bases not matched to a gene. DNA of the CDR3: TGCGCCAGCAGTTTGACAGGGGTGGGAGAGACCCAGTACTTC. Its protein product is CASSLTGVGETQYF.

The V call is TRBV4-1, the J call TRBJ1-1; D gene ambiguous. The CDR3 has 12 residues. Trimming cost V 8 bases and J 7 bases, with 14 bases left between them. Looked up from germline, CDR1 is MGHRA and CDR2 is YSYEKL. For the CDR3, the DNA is TGCGCCAGCGGCGAGATGGGGAGTGAAGCTTTCTTT. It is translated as CASGEMGSEAFF.

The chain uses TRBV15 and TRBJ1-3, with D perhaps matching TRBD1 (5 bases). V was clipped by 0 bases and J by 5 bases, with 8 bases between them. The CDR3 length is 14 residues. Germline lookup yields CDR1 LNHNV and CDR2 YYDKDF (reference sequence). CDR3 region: CATSREGQRNTIYF. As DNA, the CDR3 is TGTGCCACCAGCAGAGAAGGACAAAGAAACACCATATATTTT.

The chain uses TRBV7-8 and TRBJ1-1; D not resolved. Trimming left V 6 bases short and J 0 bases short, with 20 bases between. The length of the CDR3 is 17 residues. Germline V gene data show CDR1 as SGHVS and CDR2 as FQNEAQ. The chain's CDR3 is CASSYRALRALNTEAFF. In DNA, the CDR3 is TGTGCCAGCAGTTATCGTGCACTCCGGGCGTTGAACACTGAAGCTTTCTTT.

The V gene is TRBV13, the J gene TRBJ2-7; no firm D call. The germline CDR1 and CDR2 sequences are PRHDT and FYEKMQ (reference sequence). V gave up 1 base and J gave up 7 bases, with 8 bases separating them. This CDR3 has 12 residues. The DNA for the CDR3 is TGTGCCAGCAGCTTAGTTGCGGCAGAGCAGTACTTC. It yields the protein CASSLVAAEQYF.

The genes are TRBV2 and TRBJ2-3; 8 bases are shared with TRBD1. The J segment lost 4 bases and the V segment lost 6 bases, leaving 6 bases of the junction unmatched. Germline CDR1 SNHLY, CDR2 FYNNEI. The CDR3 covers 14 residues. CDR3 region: CASRRQGWPDTQYF. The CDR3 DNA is TGTGCCAGCAGACGACAGGGGTGGCCAGATACGCAGTATTTT.

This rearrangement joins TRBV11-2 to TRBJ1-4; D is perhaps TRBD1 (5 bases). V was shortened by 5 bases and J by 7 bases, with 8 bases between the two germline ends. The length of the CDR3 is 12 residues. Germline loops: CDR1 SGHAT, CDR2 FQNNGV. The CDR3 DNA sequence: TGTGCCAGCAGCCAGGGTCTTGAAAAACTGTTTTTT. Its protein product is CASSQGLEKLFF.

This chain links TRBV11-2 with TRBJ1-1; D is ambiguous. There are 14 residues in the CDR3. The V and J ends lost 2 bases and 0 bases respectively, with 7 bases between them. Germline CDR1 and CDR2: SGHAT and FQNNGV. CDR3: CASSLRAMNTEAFF. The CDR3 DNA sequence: TGTGCCAGCAGCTTACGGGCCATGAACACTGAAGCTTTCTTT.

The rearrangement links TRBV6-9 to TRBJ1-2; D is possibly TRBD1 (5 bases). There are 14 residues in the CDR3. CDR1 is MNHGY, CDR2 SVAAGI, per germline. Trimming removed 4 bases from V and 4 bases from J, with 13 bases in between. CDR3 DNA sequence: TGTGCCAGCAGTTGGTGGGGGGTTTGCTATGGCTACACCTTC. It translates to CASSWWGVCYGYTF.

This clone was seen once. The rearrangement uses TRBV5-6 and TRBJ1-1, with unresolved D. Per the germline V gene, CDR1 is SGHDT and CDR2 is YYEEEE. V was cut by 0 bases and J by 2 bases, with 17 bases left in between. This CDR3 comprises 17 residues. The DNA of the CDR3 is TGTGCCAGCAGCTTGGGGATTTTCGCAATCGGTAACACTGAAGCTTTCTTT. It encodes CASSLGIFAIGNTEAFF.